The present T cell receptor beta chain was sequenced within a study of shared clonotypes between healthy human individuals. For the study at large: Three plates each covered CD4 naive and memory; CD8 naive two, CD8 memory one. Overall study results and limits: As a rule, naive subsets had a larger estimated richness than memory subsets.

Details on this clone: What it binds is not known.

Data came from immunoSEQ multiplex PCR; TCRdb stores just in-frame clones and leaves some out. This table holds a few million clones, approximately 94% found once. J was trimmed by 0 bases and V by 10 bases; bases with no gene match: 9. CDR1 and CDR2 (germline): MNHEY, SVGAGI. The length of the CDR3 is 15 residues. All of the donors resided in Nashville, Tennessee, and each was a Caucasian adult. The clonotype was recovered from a man aged 18 to 35 in good health. Sequenced input: naive CD4+ T cells sorted from blood. The subset is: CD45RA+ positively selected. The chain joins TRBV6-5 to TRBJ2-3, with 8 bases matching TRBD2. The CDR3 DNA reads TGTGCCACCTCCCGGGGGGGCGGAAGCACAGATACGCAGTATTTT. Translated, it gives CATSRGGGSTDTQYF.